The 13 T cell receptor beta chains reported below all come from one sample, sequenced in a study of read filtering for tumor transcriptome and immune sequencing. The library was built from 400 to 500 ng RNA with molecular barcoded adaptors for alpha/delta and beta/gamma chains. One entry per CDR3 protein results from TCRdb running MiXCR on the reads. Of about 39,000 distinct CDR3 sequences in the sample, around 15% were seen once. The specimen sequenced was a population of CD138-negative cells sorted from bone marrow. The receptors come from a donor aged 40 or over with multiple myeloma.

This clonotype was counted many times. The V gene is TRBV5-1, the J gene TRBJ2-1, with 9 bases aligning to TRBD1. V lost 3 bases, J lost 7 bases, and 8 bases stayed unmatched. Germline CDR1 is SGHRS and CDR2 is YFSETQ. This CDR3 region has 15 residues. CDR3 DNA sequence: TGCGCCAGCAGCTCACAGGGGGCTGGGGGGAATGAGCAGTTCTTC. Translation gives CASSSQGAGGNEQFF.

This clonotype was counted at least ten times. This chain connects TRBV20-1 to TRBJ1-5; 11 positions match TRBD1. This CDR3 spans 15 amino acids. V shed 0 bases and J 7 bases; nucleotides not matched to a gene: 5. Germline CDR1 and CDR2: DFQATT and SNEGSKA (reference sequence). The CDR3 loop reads CSAREGQGDWQPQHF. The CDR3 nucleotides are TGCAGTGCTAGAGAGGGACAGGGGGATTGGCAGCCCCAGCATTTT.

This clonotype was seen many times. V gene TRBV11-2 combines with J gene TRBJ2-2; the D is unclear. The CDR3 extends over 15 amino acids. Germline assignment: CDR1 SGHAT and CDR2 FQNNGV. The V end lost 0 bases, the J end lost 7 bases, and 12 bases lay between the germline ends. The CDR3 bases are TGTGCCAGCAGCTTAGACAGGATCCCCTACGGGGAGCTGTTTTTT. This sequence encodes CASSLDRIPYGELFF.

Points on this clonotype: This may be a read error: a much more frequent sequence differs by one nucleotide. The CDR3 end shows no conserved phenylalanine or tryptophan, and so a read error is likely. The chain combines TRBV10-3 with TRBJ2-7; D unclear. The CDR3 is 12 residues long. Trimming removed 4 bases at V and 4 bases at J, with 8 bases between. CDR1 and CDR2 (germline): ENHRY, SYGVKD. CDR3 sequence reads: CAISVVGYEQYL. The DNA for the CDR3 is TGTGCCATCAGTGTTGTCGGGTACGAGCAGTACCTC.

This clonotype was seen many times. In DNA form, the CDR3 reads TGTGCCAGCAGTTACGCACAGGGGGCAAGGGGCTACACCTTC. It encodes CASSYAQGARGYTF. V gene TRBV6-5 combines with J gene TRBJ1-2; 9 bases align to TRBD1. Germline trimming cut 2 bases from V and 8 bases from J; bases unmatched to any gene: 6. Germline loops: CDR1 MNHEY, CDR2 SVGAGI. The CDR3 spans 14 residues.

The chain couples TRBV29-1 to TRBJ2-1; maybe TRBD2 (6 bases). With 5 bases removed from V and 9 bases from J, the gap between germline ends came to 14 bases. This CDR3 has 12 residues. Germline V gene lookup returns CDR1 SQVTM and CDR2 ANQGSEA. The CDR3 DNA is TGCAGCGTTCCGACTAGTACGGGTGAGCAGTTCTTC. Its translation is CSVPTSTGEQFF.

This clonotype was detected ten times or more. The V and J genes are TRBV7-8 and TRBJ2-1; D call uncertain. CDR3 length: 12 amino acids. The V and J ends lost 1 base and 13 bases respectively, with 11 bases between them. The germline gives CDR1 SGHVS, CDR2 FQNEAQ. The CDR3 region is CASSLEFFLQFF. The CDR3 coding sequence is TGTGCCAGCAGCTTAGAATTTTTCCTTCAGTTCTTC.

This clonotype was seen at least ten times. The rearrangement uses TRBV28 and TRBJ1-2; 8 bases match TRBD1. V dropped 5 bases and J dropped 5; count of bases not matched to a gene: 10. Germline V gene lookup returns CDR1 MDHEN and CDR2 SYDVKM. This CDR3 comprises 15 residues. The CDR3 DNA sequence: TGTGCCAGCAGTACCCTGGACAGGGTGGAATATGGCTACACCTTC. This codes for CASSTLDRVEYGYTF.

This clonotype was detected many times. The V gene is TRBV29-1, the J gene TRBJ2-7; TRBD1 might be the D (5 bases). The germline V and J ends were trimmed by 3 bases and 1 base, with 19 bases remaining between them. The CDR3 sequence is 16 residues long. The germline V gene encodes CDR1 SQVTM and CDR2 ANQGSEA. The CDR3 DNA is TGCAGCGTTGAGTGGGGCTTCGCGATGGGATCCTACGAGCAGTACTTC. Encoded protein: CSVEWGFAMGSYEQYF.

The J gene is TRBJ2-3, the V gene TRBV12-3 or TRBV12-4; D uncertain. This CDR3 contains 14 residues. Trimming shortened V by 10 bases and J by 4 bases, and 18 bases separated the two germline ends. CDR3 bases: TGTGCCATCACTTTGTTAGTAGGAGCAGATACGCAGTATTTT. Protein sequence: CAITLLVGADTQYF.

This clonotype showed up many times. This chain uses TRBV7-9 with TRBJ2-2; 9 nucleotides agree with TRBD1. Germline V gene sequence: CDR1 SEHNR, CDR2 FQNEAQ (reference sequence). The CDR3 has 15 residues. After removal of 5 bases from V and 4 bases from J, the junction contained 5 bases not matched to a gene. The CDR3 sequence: CASSTGTGSTGELFF. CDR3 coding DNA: TGTGCCAGCAGCACCGGGACAGGGTCCACCGGGGAGCTGTTTTTT. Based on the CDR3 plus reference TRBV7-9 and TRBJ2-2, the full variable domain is DTGVSQNPRHKITKRGQNVTFRCDPISEHNRLYWYRQTLGQGPEFLTYFQNEAQLEKSRLLSDRFSAERPKGSFSTLEIQRTEQGDSAMYLCASSTGTGSTGELFFGEGSRLTVL.

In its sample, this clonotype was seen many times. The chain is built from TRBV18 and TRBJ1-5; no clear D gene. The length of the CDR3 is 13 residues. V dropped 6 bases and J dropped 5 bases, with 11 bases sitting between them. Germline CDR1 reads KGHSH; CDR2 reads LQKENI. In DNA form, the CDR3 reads TGTGCCAGCTCCCTCGAGGGTGATCAGCCCCAGCATTTT. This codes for CASSLEGDQPQHF.

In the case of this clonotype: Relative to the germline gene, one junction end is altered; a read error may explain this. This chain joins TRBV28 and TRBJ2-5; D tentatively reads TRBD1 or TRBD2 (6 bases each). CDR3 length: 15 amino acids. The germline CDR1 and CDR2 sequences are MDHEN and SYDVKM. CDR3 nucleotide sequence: TGTGCCGGCAGTTGTTGGAGGGGGAATCAAGAGACCCAGTACTTC. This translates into CAGSCWRGNQETQYF. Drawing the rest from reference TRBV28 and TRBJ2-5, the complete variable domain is DVKVTQSSRYLVKRTGEKVFLECVQDMDHENMFWYRQDPGLGLRLIYFSYDVKMKEKGDIPEGYSVSREKKERFSLILESASTNQTSMYLCAGSCWRGNQETQYFGPGTRLLVL.